The 32 T cell receptor beta chains given below trace back to one sample, sequenced in a study of T cell repertoires in cytomegalovirus infection. MiXCR, applied by TCRdb to the reads, yields one record per CDR3 protein. The sample has approximately 120,000 distinct CDR3 sequences; under 30% are singletons. The antigens for these receptors are not known. Sequencing was performed on CD8+ T cells from cultured PBMCs, taken from culture after CMV antigen stimulation. These TCRs come from a human donor in good health (CMV status not recorded). Some clones in this sample may be carry-over from other donors' samples.

This chain links TRBV7-9 with TRBJ1-2, with 7 bases aligning to TRBD1. Germline CDR1 and CDR2: SEHNR and FQNEAQ (reference sequence). V was clipped by 5 bases and J by 9 bases; unmatched bases: 15. The CDR3 runs to 15 residues. The CDR3 protein is CASSHRQGPWDSYTF. The CDR3 region has the DNA TGTGCCAGCAGCCATAGACAGGGCCCCTGGGATAGCTACACCTTC.

In this sample, this clonotype turned up many times. The V and J genes are TRBV7-2 and TRBJ2-5; D is uncertain. The germline gives CDR1 SGHTA, CDR2 FQGNSA. V was cut by 1 base and J by 1 base, with 4 bases left in between. The CDR3 contains 13 residues. This chain's CDR3 is CASSLGPQETQYF. The CDR3 nucleotides are TGTGCCAGCAGCTTAGGGCCCCAAGAGACCCAGTACTTC.

Many counts were recorded for this clonotype. The chain combines TRBV6-5 with TRBJ2-1, with 8 bases matching TRBD2. V lost 2 bases, J lost 5 bases, and 2 bases stayed unmatched. The CDR3 has 14 residues. Germline loops: CDR1 MNHEY, CDR2 SVGAGI. DNA for the CDR3: TGTGCCAGCAGTTACGGCGGGGGGAACAATGAGCAGTTCTTC. Its protein is CASSYGGGNNEQFF.

The CDR3 region is CASSPLRDGKAQPQHF. As DNA, the CDR3 is TGTGCCAGCAGCCCTCTCCGGGACGGCAAAGCCCAGCCCCAGCATTTT. The chain combines TRBV6-5 with TRBJ1-5; perhaps TRBD1 as D (5 bases). The CDR3 sequence is 16 residues long. Trimming cost V 6 bases and J 7 bases, with 22 bases left between them. The germline gives CDR1 MNHEY, CDR2 SVGAGI.

This clonotype was picked up a small number of times. This chain links TRBV7-4 with TRBJ2-3; TRBD2 might be the D (6 bases). CDR1 is SGHVT, CDR2 SQSDAQ, per germline. The CDR3 sequence is 12 residues long. V lost 6 bases to trimming and J lost 6 bases, with 10 bases between them. DNA for the CDR3: TGTGCCAGCAGGAGCCGGGAGGATACGCAGTATTTT. Protein: CASRSREDTQYF.

This clonotype was seen more than once but under ten times. This chain links TRBV4-1 with TRBJ1-5; a weak D match, TRBD1 (6 bases). The germline V gene encodes CDR1 MGHRA and CDR2 YSYEKL. There are 15 residues in the CDR3. The germline V and J ends were trimmed by 4 bases and 7 bases, with 17 bases remaining between them. DNA of the CDR3: TGCGCCAGCAGCCCCGAGGTAGGGGGTCGGCAGCCCCAGCATTTT. Its protein product is CASSPEVGGRQPQHF.

This clonotype has just a few counts. V usage is TRBV29-1 and J usage is TRBJ1-2; TRBD1 matches at 10 bases. The CDR3 is 14 residues long. CDR1 and CDR2 from the germline V gene are SQVTM and ANQGSEA. V shed 7 bases and J 1 base; nucleotides not matched to a gene: 6. The DNA of the CDR3 is TGCAGCGGGGGACAGGGGACCGGTAACTATGGCTACACCTTC. Its translation is CSGGQGTGNYGYTF.

The V and J genes are TRBV20-1 and TRBJ2-7; TRBD2 aligns across 7 bases. CDR1 and CDR2 from the germline V gene are DFQATT and SNEGSKA (reference sequence). This CDR3 has 14 residues. The V segment lost 3 bases and the J segment 2 bases; nucleotides outside the gene matches: 7. The CDR3 here is CSASGQLATYEQYF. The CDR3 DNA sequence: TGCAGTGCTAGTGGGCAACTAGCGACCTACGAGCAGTACTTC.

This clonotype was detected only a few times. The rearrangement uses TRBV2 and TRBJ2-7, with 9 bases matching TRBD1. Germline assignment: CDR1 SNHLY and CDR2 FYNNEI. Losses at the gene ends were 8 bases for V and 2 bases for J; bases not matched to a gene: 10. This CDR3 comprises 15 residues. In DNA, the CDR3 is TGTGCCAGCCTTCGCGGGACAGGGCCTCCCTACGAGCAGTACTTC. Amino acid sequence: CASLRGTGPPYEQYF.

DNA for the CDR3: TGCAGTGCTAGGGATGTGCACACCGGGGAGCTGTTTTTT. Protein sequence: CSARDVHTGELFF. The chain joins TRBV20-1 to TRBJ2-2, with no clear D. The CDR3 extends over 13 amino acids. Germline V lookup: CDR1 DFQATT, CDR2 SNEGSKA (reference sequence). Trimming cost V 3 bases and J 3 bases, with 8 bases left between them.

This clonotype was picked up a small number of times. The chain employs TRBV19 and TRBJ1-6; D not certain. This CDR3 contains 13 residues. Trimming took off 5 bases at V and 6 bases at J, with 8 bases between the two ends. The germline gives CDR1 LNHDA, CDR2 SQIVND (reference sequence). The CDR3 here is CASSESLNSPLHF. The CDR3 nucleotides read TGTGCCAGTAGTGAGAGCCTTAATTCACCCCTCCACTTT.

The genes are TRBV6-2 or TRBV6-3 and TRBJ1-1, with 11 bases that match TRBD1. CDR1 and CDR2 from the germline V gene are MNHEY and SVGEGT. This CDR3 is built from 13 residues. J lost 7 bases, V lost 5 bases, and 3 bases had no gene match. CDR3 residues: CASSRTGGFEAFF. DNA for the CDR3: TGTGCCAGCAGTCGGACAGGGGGCTTTGAAGCTTTCTTT.

This clonotype has just a few counts. V usage is TRBV4-2 and J usage is TRBJ2-1, with 11 bases fitting TRBD2. Unmatched junction bases numbered 6, after V lost 3 bases and J lost 8 bases. There are 15 residues in the CDR3. The germline gives CDR1 LGHNA, CDR2 YNFKEQ. The CDR3 reads CASSQTSGAADEQFF. For the CDR3, the DNA is TGTGCCAGCAGCCAGACTAGCGGGGCCGCGGATGAGCAGTTCTTC.

As for this clonotype: One base away lies a much larger clone, so this may be a sequencing read error. The chain uses TRBV6-1 and TRBJ1-1; no firm D call. This CDR3 has 12 residues. Germline V gene lookup returns CDR1 MNHNS and CDR2 SASEGT. The CDR3 nucleotides read TGTGCCAGCAGTAAGAGTGACCTTGAATCTTTCTTT. As protein: CASSKSDLESFF.

The chain employs TRBV3-1 and TRBJ1-2; weak D call: TRBD1 (6 bases). Germline V CDR1 and CDR2: LGHDT, YNNKEL (reference sequence). The CDR3 length is 12 residues. V lost 5 bases and J lost 8, with 12 bases in between. The CDR3 DNA reads TGTGCCAGCAGCAGGGGGGAAGGAGGCTACACCTTC. This gives the protein CASSRGEGGYTF. Full variable domain (remainder filled in from reference TRBV3-1 and TRBJ1-2): DTAVSQTPKYLVTQMGNDKSIKCEQNLGHDTMYWYKQDSKKFLKIMFSYNNKELIINETVPNRFSPKSPDKAHLNLHINSLELGDSAVYFCASSRGEGGYTFGSGTRLTVV.

Comment on this clonotype: This sequence may be a read error, since a much larger clone differs from it by one base. The V and J genes are TRBV4-1 and TRBJ1-3; D remains ambiguous. Looked up from germline, CDR1 is MGHRA and CDR2 is YSYEKL. The CDR3 spans 15 residues. The CDR3 here is CASSQEARSGNNIYF. Written as DNA, the CDR3 is TGCGCCAGCAGCCAAGAAGCCCGCTCTGGAAACAACATATATTTT.

This sequence joins TRBV5-5 and TRBJ1-2; 8 nucleotides agree with TRBD1. CDR1 is SGHKS, CDR2 YYEKEE, per germline (reference sequence). The CDR3 is 15 amino acids. Unmatched junction bases numbered 9, after V lost 3 bases and J lost 5 bases. CDR3 residues: CASSWTTGAQYGYTF. The CDR3 nucleotides read TGTGCCAGCAGCTGGACGACAGGGGCTCAGTATGGCTACACCTTC.

There are a few counts of this clonotype. V gene TRBV7-9 combines with J gene TRBJ2-7; D unclear. The V and J ends lost 1 base and 1 base respectively, with 8 bases between them. From germline, CDR1 is SEHNR and CDR2 FQNEAQ (reference sequence). CDR3 size: 14 residues. This chain's CDR3 is CASSLGAVSYEQYF. The CDR3 DNA is TGTGCCAGCAGCTTAGGCGCGGTATCCTACGAGCAGTACTTC.

The chain is built from TRBV11-2 and TRBJ1-4; TRBD1 might be the D (5 bases). This CDR3 is 15 amino acids long. Trimming stripped 6 bases from V and 7 bases from J, with 18 bases between. The germline V gene encodes CDR1 SGHAT and CDR2 FQNNGV. DNA for the CDR3: TGTGCCAGCAGTACCACCGGGTCGGGGGGTGAAAAACTGTTTTTT. Protein: CASSTTGSGGEKLFF.

This clonotype has only a few counts. The chain couples TRBV28 to TRBJ1-1; D is unresolved. Germline CDR1 is MDHEN and CDR2 is SYDVKM. V lost 10 bases to trimming and J lost 5 bases, with 17 bases between them. The CDR3 length is 13 residues. For the CDR3, the DNA is TGTGCCACCGTGCGGGCTGGGGAGACTGAAGCTTTCTTT. Translating gives CATVRAGETEAFF.

The chain joins TRBV2 to TRBJ2-1; weak D call: TRBD2 (5 bases). The CDR3 extends over 17 amino acids. Trimming removed 3 bases at V and 0 bases at J, with 15 bases between. Germline CDR1 SNHLY, CDR2 FYNNEI. CDR3 in DNA: TGTGCCAGCAGTGACCCTGAGGGTAGCCTCTCCTACAATGAGCAGTTCTTC. Protein product: CASSDPEGSLSYNEQFF.

V gene TRBV6-2 or TRBV6-3 combines with J gene TRBJ2-1, with a tentative D call TRBD2 (5 bases). The length of the CDR3 is 16 residues. With 2 bases removed from V and 3 bases from J, the gap between germline ends came to 14 bases. Germline assignment: CDR1 MNHEY and CDR2 SVGEGT. The CDR3 region has the DNA TGTGCCAGCAGTTACCTCGTTGAGGGAAACTACAATGAGCAGTTCTTC. It yields the protein CASSYLVEGNYNEQFF.

This chain connects TRBV20-1 to TRBJ2-7; either TRBD1 or TRBD2 may supply D (5 bases each). This CDR3 is built from 14 residues. Germline CDR1 DFQATT, CDR2 SNEGSKA (reference sequence). With 0 bases removed from V and 3 bases from J, the gap between germline ends came to 12 bases. The CDR3 DNA reads TGCAGTGCTAGAGATCCCGAGGGGTACTACGAGCAGTACTTC. It encodes CSARDPEGYYEQYF.

V and J are TRBV6-6 and TRBJ2-3; TRBD1 agrees at 8 bases. CDR1 and CDR2 (germline): MNHNY, SVGAGI (reference sequence). This CDR3 contains 16 residues. V lost 2 bases to trimming and J lost 2 bases; unmatched junction nucleotides: 6. CDR3 residues: CASSYGTGGPTDTQYF. CDR3 sequence (DNA): TGTGCCAGCAGTTACGGAACAGGGGGTCCCACAGATACGCAGTATTTT.

The rearrangement uses TRBV29-1 and TRBJ1-5; D may be TRBD1 (5 bases). V dropped 6 bases and J dropped 3 bases, with 12 bases sitting between them. The CDR3 runs to 13 residues. The germline gives CDR1 SQVTM, CDR2 ANQGSEA. The CDR3 reads CSVGQGYNQPQHF. The CDR3 nucleotides read TGCAGCGTCGGGCAGGGCTACAATCAGCCCCAGCATTTT.

The V gene is TRBV19, the J gene TRBJ1-1; no definite D call. Germline CDR1 is LNHDA and CDR2 is SQIVND (reference sequence). The CDR3 consists of 16 residues. The germline V and J ends were trimmed by 5 bases and 1 base, with 17 bases remaining between them. CDR3 amino acids: CASSLSTRSPNTEAFF. DNA for the CDR3: TGTGCCAGTAGTCTTTCGACACGATCCCCGAACACTGAAGCTTTCTTT.

This clonotype has only a few counts. J is TRBJ1-1 and V is TRBV19; D gene ambiguous. The CDR3 is 15 residues long. Trimming took 2 bases from V and 1 from J, leaving 11 bases between them. From germline, CDR1 is LNHDA and CDR2 SQIVND (reference sequence). DNA for the CDR3: TGTGCCAGTAGTATAATAGGTGCCGCGAACACTGAAGCTTTCTTT. It codes for CASSIIGAANTEAFF. The complete variable domain, with remaining parts taken from reference TRBV19 and TRBJ1-1, reads DGGITQSPKYLFRKEGQNVTLSCEQNLNHDAMYWYRQDPGQGLRLIYYSQIVNDFQKGDIAEGYSVSREKKESFPLTVTSAQKNPTAFYLCASSIIGAANTEAFFGQGTRLTVV.

This chain uses TRBV7-9 with TRBJ2-3; no clear D. Trimming cost V 5 bases and J 0 bases, with 9 bases left between them. The V gene's germline CDR1 is SEHNR and CDR2 FQNEAQ (reference sequence). CDR3 length: 14 residues. CDR3 in amino acids: CASSPESSTDTQYF. CDR3 DNA: TGTGCCAGCAGCCCCGAGTCTAGCACAGATACGCAGTATTTT.

This clonotype appeared many times. The chain links TRBV12-3 or TRBV12-4 to TRBJ1-2, with 10 nucleotides matching TRBD1. Losses at the gene ends were 3 bases for V and 10 bases for J; bases not matched to a gene: 8. The CDR3 runs 14 residues. CDR3 sequence: CASSLFNGQGDYTF. CDR3 in DNA: TGTGCCAGCAGTTTGTTTAATGGACAGGGGGACTACACCTTC.

The CDR3 DNA reads as TGTGCCAGCACGGTGGGGCTCACCGGCTACGAGCAGTACTTC. It is translated as CASTVGLTGYEQYF. The chain links TRBV2 to TRBJ2-7; possibly TRBD1 for D (5 bases). V dropped 7 bases and J dropped 3 bases, with 16 bases sitting between them. The CDR3 loop spans 14 amino acids. Germline assignment: CDR1 SNHLY and CDR2 FYNNEI.

The rearrangement uses TRBV29-1 and TRBJ1-2; D uncertain. Germline V lookup: CDR1 SQVTM, CDR2 ANQGSEA. The CDR3 runs 11 residues. Between the trimmed V and J ends, which lost 4 bases and 1 base, there was a span of 4 bases. CDR3 sequence (DNA): TGCAGCGTTGGCGATAACTATGGCTACACCTTC. Amino acid sequence: CSVGDNYGYTF.

The chain links TRBV12-5 to TRBJ1-1; D not certain. Germline assignment: CDR1 LGHNT and CDR2 FRNRAP. The V and J ends lost 0 bases and 3 bases respectively, with 11 bases between them. CDR3 length: 15 amino acids. The DNA for the CDR3 is TGTGCTAGTGGTTTGGTACAATCTCTCGACACTGAAGCTTTCTTT. Its protein is CASGLVQSLDTEAFF.